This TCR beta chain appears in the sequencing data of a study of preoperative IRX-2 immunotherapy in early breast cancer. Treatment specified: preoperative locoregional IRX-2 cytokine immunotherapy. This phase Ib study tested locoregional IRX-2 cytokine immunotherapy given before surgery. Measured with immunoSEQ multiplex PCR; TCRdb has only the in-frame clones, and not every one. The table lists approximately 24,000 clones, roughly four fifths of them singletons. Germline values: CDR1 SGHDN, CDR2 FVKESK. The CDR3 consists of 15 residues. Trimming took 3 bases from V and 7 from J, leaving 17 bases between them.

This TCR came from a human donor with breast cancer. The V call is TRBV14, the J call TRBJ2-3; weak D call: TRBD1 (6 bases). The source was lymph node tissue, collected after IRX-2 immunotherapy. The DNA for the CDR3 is TGTGCCAGCAGCCACCAGGGGCCTAGCCGGAATACGCAGTATTTT. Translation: CASSHQGPSRNTQYF.